The clone carrying this T cell receptor beta chain appeared a few times. Its target is not known. Looked up from germline, CDR1 is SGHNT and CDR2 is YENEEA. This CDR3 has 11 residues. The ends were cut back, 8 bases at V and 2 bases at J, with 6 bases in the middle. Each CDR3 protein gets one entry after TCRdb re-called the reads with MiXCR. The table records about half a million distinct CDR3 sequences, roughly 34% of them present only once. The data belong to a study of T cell repertoires in cytomegalovirus infection. This rearrangement joins TRBV11-3 to TRBJ1-2; D unclear. Here the sequenced sample was cultured PBMCs, taken from culture after CMV antigen stimulation. This clonotype originated in a human donor in good health (CMV status not recorded). Some clones in this sample may be carry-over from other donors' samples. CDR3 loop: CASGRNYGYTF. Here the CDR3 DNA reads TGTGCCAGCGGGAGGAACTATGGCTACACCTTC.